The T cell receptor beta chain under discussion was sequenced for a study of CD8+CD57+ T cells in acquired aplastic anemia (dated by TCRdb to 2016 to 2019). For the study in its entirety: Extracted DNA from sorted CD4+ and CD8+ cells averaged around 3.5 ug, ranging from roughly 0.17 to 30 ug. Healthy donor samples averaged approximately 10 million reads for CD4+ and 11 million to 14 million for CD8+ cells.

In this study, sorted CD4+ and CD8+ T cells from the blood of healthy subjects and of severe aplastic anemia patients had their TCR repertoires deep-sequenced. Ficoll-Paque density gradient centrifugation was used to isolate peripheral blood mononuclear cells. Before DNA extraction, CD4+ and CD8+ T cells were sorted with FACS or magnetic beads. The CDR3, cysteine through phenylalanine, is 18 amino acids long. Only the CDR3 portion is preserved as DNA: 54 bases, with reading frame beginning at the first base. The junction shows trimming of 4 bases on V and 0 bases on J, and the gene matches do not reach 8 bases of it. The germline V gene supplies CDR1 ENHRY and CDR2 SYGVKD. TCR beta VDJ combination and CDR3 sequence profiling used genomic DNA as the template. TCR repertoire sequencing was run on an Illumina HiSeq 2000. As for the original processing: TRBV/TRBJ rearrangement plots, CDR3 size and DJ length profiles, and Simpson's diversity index were used to assess repertoires. The most abundant DNA sequence in the deep sequencing data was taken as the immunodominant clone. CDR3 amino acid sequences were screened for sharing across subjects and were compared with published repertoires and the VDJdb database. The raw public data were reprocessed by TCRdb itself: fastp quality trimming at Q25, MiXCR clonotype calling, in-frame beta chains only. Each CDR3 protein appears once, grouped with its most common genes and DNA. TCRdb's processing, not the study's, gives the V and J calls here. This sample gives 180,000 or so distinct CDR3 sequences in total; 46% of them show up just once. Of the sample, under 3% is held by the ten largest clones.

Study-wide conclusions, independent of this receptor: CD8+ Simpson's diversity did not differ significantly between patients and healthy controls (P=0.060). Around 30 CD8+ CDR3 sequences were found to be shared between patients and controls, but these sequences appeared to be highly expressed in patients and within the immunodominant clones of the patients.

As to this clonotype: Its antigen is currently not known. Base qualities were left out, and no much larger clone turns up one base away.

The TCR was taken from a human donor in good health. The sequenced sample was sorted CD4+, CD8+, or CD8+CD57+ T cells (not recorded which) from PBMCs. The chain was built from TRBV10-3 and TRBJ2-3, with TRBD2 matching 12 junction bases. The CDR3 is CAISGLTSGGSSTDTQYF. The DNA sequence follows: TGTGCCATCAGTGGCCTGACTAGCGGGGGTTCTAGCACAGATACGCAGTATTTT.